The present entry profiles one T cell receptor (beta chain) with its context. This sample is part of a study of blood T cell repertoires in COVID-19. Study as a whole: COVID-19 samples from acute and convalescent phases originated in the United States, Italy and Spain. From T cells, B-cell-depleted T cells, or PBMCs came the material, which was cDNA or gDNA.

CDR1 and CDR2 (germline): MNHEY, SMNVEV (reference sequence). V trimming: 6 bases; J trimming: 3 bases; junction bases outside the gene matches: 9. The CDR3 runs to 15 residues. Original processing notes: Amplification from reference gene primers served as the basis for estimated nucleated cell counts. Sequenced by immunoSEQ multiplex PCR; TCRdb stores in-frame clones only, minus some. Clonal size and the V and J genes are those of that table, whereas D and trimming came from the DNA. Of about 240,000 clones in the sample, approximately 90% were seen once. Sample: peripheral blood. The receptor's source is a man aged 60 to 69 who had recovered from COVID-19. The rearrangement joins TRBV27 to TRBJ2-7; 9 bases match TRBD2. CDR3 DNA sequence: TGTGCCAGCAGCGCGGGAGGGCAGCCTTACTACGAGCAGTACTTC. It encodes CASSAGGQPYYEQYF.